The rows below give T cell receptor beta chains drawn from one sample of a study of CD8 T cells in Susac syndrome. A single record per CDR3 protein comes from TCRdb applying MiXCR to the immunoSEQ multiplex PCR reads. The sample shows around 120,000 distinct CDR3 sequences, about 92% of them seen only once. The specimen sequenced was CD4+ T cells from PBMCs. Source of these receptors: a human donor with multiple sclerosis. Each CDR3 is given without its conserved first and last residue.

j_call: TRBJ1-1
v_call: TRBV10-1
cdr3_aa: ASVGGWTEAF

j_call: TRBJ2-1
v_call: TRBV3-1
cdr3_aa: ASSQDSGGNEQF

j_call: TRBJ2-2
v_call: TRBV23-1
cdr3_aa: ASSHPQREGNTGELF

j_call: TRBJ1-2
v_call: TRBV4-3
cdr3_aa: ASSQDFDYRAGYT

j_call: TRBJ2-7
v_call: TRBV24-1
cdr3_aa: ATMGTDGTYEQY

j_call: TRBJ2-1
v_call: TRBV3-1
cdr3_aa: ASSKPQAYNEQF

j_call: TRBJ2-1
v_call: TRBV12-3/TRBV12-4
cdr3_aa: ASSSGGGYNEQF

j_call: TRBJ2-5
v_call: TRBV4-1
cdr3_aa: ASSASGGTGPV

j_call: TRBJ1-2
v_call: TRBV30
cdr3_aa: AWTRNGGNEGYT

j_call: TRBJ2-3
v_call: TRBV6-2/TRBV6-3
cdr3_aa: ASSRPTGQESTDTQY

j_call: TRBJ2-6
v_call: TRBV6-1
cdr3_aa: ASSLHGANVLT

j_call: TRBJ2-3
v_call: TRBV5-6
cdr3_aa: ASSFYSPTDTQY

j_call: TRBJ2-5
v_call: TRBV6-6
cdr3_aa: ASSYSDQGSTQY

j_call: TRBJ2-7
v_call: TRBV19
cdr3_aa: ASSLQGSLGEQY

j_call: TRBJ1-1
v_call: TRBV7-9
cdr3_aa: ASSAKGAADPEAF

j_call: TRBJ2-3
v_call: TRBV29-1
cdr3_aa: SVAAASGAIDTQY

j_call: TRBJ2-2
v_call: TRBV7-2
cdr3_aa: ASSTDVGELF

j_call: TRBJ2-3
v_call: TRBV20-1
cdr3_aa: SARATPGGASGGKDTQY

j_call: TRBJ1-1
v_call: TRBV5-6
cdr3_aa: ASSFSQNEAF

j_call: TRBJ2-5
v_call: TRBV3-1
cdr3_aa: ASSALLAAQETQY

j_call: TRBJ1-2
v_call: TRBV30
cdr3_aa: AWSTIGQGWGYT

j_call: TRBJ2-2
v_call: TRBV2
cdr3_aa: ASSLLGDRASGELF

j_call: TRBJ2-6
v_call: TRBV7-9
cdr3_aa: ASILSWANVLT

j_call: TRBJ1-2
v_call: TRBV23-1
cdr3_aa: ASSQAPDPHPYGYT

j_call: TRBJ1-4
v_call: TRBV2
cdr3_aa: ASSEEKLF

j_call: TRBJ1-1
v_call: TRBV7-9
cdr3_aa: ASSRPWGQAF

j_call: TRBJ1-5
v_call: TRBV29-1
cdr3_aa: SVQPYSNQPQH

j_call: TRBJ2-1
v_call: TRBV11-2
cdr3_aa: ASSPSSGAFNEQF

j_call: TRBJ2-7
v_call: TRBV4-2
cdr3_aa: ASSQDGQGNEQY

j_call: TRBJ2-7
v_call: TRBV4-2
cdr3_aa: ASSQQASGVTYEQY

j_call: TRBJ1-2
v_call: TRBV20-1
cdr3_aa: SAERGKNGYT

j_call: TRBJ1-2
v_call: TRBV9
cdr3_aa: ASSTSPGTGGEGYT

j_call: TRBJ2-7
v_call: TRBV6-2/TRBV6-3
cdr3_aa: ASSSNMRNEQY

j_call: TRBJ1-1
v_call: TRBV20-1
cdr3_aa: SADHPNTEAF

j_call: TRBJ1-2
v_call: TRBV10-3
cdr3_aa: AISRDRDNYGYT

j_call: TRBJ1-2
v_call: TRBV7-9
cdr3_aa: ASRKNEGGYGYT

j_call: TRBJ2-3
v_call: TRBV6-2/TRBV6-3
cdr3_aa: ASSHGGTSCN

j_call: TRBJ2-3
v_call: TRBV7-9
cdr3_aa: ASSPASGGTDTQY

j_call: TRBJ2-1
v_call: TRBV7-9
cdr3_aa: ASSLSGGRYEQF

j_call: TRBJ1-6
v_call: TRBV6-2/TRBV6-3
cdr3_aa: ASSLPGAGNSPLH

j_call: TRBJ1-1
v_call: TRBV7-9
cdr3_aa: ASSLGRLTEAF

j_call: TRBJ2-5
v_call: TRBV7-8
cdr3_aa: ASSLGKGQETQY

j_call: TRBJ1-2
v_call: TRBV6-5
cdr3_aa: ATREDGDYGYT

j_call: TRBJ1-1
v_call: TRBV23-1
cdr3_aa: ASSREQYMNTEAF

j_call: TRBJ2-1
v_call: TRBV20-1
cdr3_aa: SARGLGQQF

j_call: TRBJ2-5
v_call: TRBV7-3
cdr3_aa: ASARGAGETQY

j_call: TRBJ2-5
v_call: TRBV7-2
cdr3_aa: ASSLAGGTETQY

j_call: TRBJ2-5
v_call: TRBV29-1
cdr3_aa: TVRRGGYETQY

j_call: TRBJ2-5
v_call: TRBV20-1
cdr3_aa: SARRSQGAETQY

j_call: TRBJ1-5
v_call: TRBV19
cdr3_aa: ASRTGNQPQH